This is a list of T cell receptor beta chains from one sample in a study of T-cell memory formation after mild COVID-19. Using its own MiXCR run on the 5' RACE reads, TCRdb lists one record per CDR3 protein. The sample yields around 250,000 distinct CDR3 sequences, over 15% seen once. The sequencing input was PBMCs or a T cell subset sorted from them (not recorded which). These receptors originate from an adult woman who had mild COVID-19 (a few samples of this study predate the infection). Cell type and time point are not known. Both conserved end residues are part of each CDR3. The order of the fields is D gene, CDR3 length, V gene, CDR3 protein. A D gene is named only where the DNA matches it firmly.

>-|15|TRBV5-1
CASSLVIAGSYEQYF
>-|15|TRBV7-2
CASSLVIVDSGEQYF
>-|18|TRBV6-4
CASSDQVWGLRQNTEAFF
>TRBD2|21|TRBV7-6
CASSLLPLTLAGVSPRHEQYF
>TRBD2|16|TRBV5-1
CASSIARASGIYEQYF
>-|12|TRBV3-1
CASSQRPSELFF
>-|17|TRBV21-1
CASSKGKSPGVTYEQYF
>-|17|TRBV2
CASRALKRYTSTDTQYF
>-|14|TRBV5-1
CASSLGWNTGELFF
>TRBD1|15|TRBV24-1
CATSDGQGQETEAFF
>TRBD1|12|TRBV5-1
CASSPDGGQGPF
>-|13|TRBV10-3
CAISVPGGFEQYF
>TRBD1|13|TRBV24-1
CATSDSPGGEQYF
>-|12|TRBV7-9
CASSQGRNTQYF
>-|13|TRBV7-2
CASSHGPTDTQYF
>TRBD2|16|TRBV27
CASSLLGTSGRNEQFF
>-|11|TRBV20-1
CSARATTRSFF
>-|14|TRBV12-3/TRBV12-4
CASSFVLVGNEQFF
>TRBD2|16|TRBV12-3/TRBV12-4
CASRKKGLARDNEQFF
>-|15|TRBV5-1
CASSLRQVNTGELFF
>-|11|TRBV7-9
CASSRKGEAFF
>-|13|TRBV7-3
CASSPSRINEQFF
>-|13|TRBV12-3/TRBV12-4
CASSLPIGNEQYF
>-|15|TRBV18
CASSPGRQTSIEQYF
>TRBD2|14|TRBV5-6
CATHSGLASGEQFF
>-|14|TRBV27
CASSLSGRAYEQYF
>TRBD1|15|TRBV12-3/TRBV12-4
CASSTTGTGVTEAFF
>-|15|TRBV12-3/TRBV12-4
CASSPGRRYTGELFF